The TCR beta chain described here comes from a study of CD8 T cells in ankylosing spondylitis. Scientists made TCR beta libraries using quantitative 5'-RACE with molecular barcodes. TCRdb processed the 5' RACE reads anew with MiXCR; each CDR3 protein has one entry. This table holds about 840,000 distinct CDR3 sequences, about an eighth found once. Regarding the study as a whole: Ankylosing spondylitis blood appeared to carry a characteristic TCR beta motif of eight or nine highly homologous variants. The clones that were linked to disease were reported to be significantly enriched in matched synovial fluid samples from ankylosing spondylitis patients. Some of these motif variants have turned up before, in reports on reactive arthritis synovial fluid and blood.

Germline CDR1 is DFQATT and CDR2 is SNEGSKA (reference sequence). There are 13 residues in the CDR3. Trimming cost V 6 bases and J 6 bases, with 15 bases left between them. Concerning this clonotype: What it recognizes is unknown.

The origin of this receptor is a male donor with ankylosing spondylitis. The rearrangement joins TRBV20-1 to TRBJ1-5; D is unclear. The sequencing sample was made of blood, either unsorted or a sorted T cell fraction (not recorded which). CDR3 loop: CSAQLLGIQPQHF. The CDR3 DNA is TGCAGTGCCCAACTCTTAGGCATTCAGCCCCAGCATTTT.